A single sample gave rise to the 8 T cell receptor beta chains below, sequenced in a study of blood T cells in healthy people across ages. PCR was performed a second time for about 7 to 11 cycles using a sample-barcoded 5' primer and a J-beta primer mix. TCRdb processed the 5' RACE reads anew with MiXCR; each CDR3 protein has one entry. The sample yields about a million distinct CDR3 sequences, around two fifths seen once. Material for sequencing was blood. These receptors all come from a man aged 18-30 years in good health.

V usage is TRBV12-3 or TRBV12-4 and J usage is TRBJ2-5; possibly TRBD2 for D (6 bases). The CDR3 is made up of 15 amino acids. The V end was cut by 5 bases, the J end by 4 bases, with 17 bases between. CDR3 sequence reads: CASSTRGSFGETQYF. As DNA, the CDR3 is TGTGCCAGCAGTACCCGGGGGAGTTTCGGAGAGACCCAGTACTTC.

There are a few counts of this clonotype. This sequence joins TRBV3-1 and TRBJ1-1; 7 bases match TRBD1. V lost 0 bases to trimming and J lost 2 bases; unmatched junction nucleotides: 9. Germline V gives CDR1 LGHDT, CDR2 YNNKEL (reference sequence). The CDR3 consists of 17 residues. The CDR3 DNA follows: TGTGCCAGCAGCCAAGAAGGGCAGGGGGACTTCAACACTGAAGCTTTCTTT. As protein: CASSQEGQGDFNTEAFF.

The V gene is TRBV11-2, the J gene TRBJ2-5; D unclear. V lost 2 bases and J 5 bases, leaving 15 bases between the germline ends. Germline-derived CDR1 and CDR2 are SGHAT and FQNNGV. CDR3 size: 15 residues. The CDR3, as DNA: TGTGCCAGCAGCTTAAGCCCTAGTACTGGGGAGACCCAGTACTTC. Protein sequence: CASSLSPSTGETQYF.

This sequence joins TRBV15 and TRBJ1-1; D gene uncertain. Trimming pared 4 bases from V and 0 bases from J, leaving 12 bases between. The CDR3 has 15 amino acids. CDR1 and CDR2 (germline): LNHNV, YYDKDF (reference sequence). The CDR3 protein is CATSTSRELNTEAFF. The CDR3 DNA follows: TGTGCCACCAGCACTAGCCGCGAGTTGAACACTGAAGCTTTCTTT. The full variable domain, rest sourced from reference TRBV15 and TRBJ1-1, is DAMVIQNPRYQVTQFGKPVTLSCSQTLNHNVMYWYQQKSSQAPKLLFHYYDKDFNNEADTPDNFQSRRPNTSFCFLDIRSPGLGDTAMYLCATSTSRELNTEAFFGQGTRLTVV.

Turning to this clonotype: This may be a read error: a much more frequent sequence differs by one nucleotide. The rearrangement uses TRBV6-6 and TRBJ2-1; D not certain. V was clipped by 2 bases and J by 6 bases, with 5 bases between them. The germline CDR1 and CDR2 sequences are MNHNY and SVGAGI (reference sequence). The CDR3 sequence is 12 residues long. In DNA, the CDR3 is TGTGCCAGCAGTTACGTGGGCAATGAGCAGTTCTTC. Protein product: CASSYVGNEQFF.

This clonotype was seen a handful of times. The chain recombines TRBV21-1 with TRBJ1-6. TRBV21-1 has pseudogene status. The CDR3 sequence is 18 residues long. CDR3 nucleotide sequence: TGTGCCAGCAGCAAAGGTGGCCGCGACCACCCCTTTAATTCACCCCTCCACTTT. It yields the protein CASSKGGRDHPFNSPLHF.

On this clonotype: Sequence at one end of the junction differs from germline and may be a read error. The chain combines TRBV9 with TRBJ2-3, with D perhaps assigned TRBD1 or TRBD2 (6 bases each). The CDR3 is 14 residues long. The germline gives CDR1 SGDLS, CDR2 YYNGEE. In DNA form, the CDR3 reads TGTGCCAGCAGCACGGGGGCTAGCATAGATACGCAGTATTTT. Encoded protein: CASSTGASIDTQYF.

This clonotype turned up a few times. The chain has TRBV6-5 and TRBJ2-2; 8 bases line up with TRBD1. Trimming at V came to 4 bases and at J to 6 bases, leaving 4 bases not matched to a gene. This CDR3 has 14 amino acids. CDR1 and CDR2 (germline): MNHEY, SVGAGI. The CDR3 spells CASSSQGAAGELFF. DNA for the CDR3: TGTGCCAGCAGTTCTCAGGGGGCGGCCGGGGAGCTGTTTTTT.